The 17 T cell receptor beta chains given below trace back to one sample, sequenced in a study of CD8 T cells in Susac syndrome (dated by TCRdb to the late 2010s). The library was made by the immunoSEQ multiplex PCR assay. RNA was extracted with the RNeasy kit and about 0.5 to 1 ug was reverse transcribed using random hexamers. TCRdb handled the public reads itself, with Q25 trimming in fastp and clone calling in MiXCR, and kept productive beta chains. Entries are consolidated by CDR3 protein sequence, retaining the most common genes and DNA. The sample table lists 100,000 to 150,000 distinct CDR3 sequences, just under 95% of them with a count of one. Clones ranked in the top ten supply over 0.07% of the sample. The sample consisted of CD4+ T cells from PBMCs. The receptor source for this set is a human donor in good health.

V and J are TRBV20-1 and TRBJ2-7; TRBD2 is a possible D gene (6 bases). Germline-derived CDR1 and CDR2 are DFQATT and SNEGSKA (reference sequence). The CDR3 runs to 15 residues. V was cut by 1 base and J by 2 bases, with 15 bases left in between. CDR3 protein: CSARVNSGRPYEQYF. DNA for the CDR3: TGCAGTGCTAGAGTCAATAGCGGACGTCCCTACGAGCAGTACTTC.

V gene TRBV30 combines with J gene TRBJ1-2; no clear D. CDR1 is GTSNPN and CDR2 is SVGIG in the germline V gene (reference sequence). CDR3 length: 13 residues. Trimming stripped 4 bases from V and 2 bases from J, with 11 bases between. CDR3 nucleotides: TGTGCCTGGACCCCAGGATCCAACTATGGCTACACCTTC. This translates into CAWTPGSNYGYTF. Based on the CDR3 plus reference TRBV30 and TRBJ1-2, the full variable domain is SQTIHQWPATLVQPVGSPLSLECTVEGTSNPNLYWYRQAAGRGLQLLFYSVGIGQISSEVPQNLSASRPQDRQFILSSKKLLLSDSGFYLCAWTPGSNYGYTFGSGTRLTVV.

V usage is TRBV7-2 and J usage is TRBJ1-2, with 7 bases aligning to TRBD1. The CDR3 totals 15 residues. CDR1 is SGHTA, CDR2 FQGNSA, per germline. Trimming removed 5 bases from V and 5 bases from J; junction bases left unmatched: 11. CDR3 bases: TGTGCCAGCAGCCATACTCCGGACAGGAAGTATGGCTACACCTTC. Protein product: CASSHTPDRKYGYTF.

This clonotype was recorded once. This chain connects TRBV11-2 to TRBJ2-7; D call uncertain. The ends were cut back, 6 bases at V and 4 bases at J, with 16 bases in the middle. The CDR3 is made up of 14 amino acids. Germline CDR1 SGHAT, CDR2 FQNNGV. The CDR3 DNA reads TGTGCCAGCAGAGATCCCGGGCTACCATACGAGCAGTACTTC. Translated: CASRDPGLPYEQYF.

J is TRBJ2-7 and V is TRBV3-1; 7 nucleotides align to TRBD1. The CDR3 length is 14 residues. V was clipped by 4 bases and J by 3 bases; unmatched bases: 6. In germline, CDR1 is LGHDT, CDR2 YNNKEL (reference sequence). The CDR3 loop is CASSLPGQNYEQYF. Written as DNA, the CDR3 is TGTGCCAGCAGCCTACCGGGACAGAACTACGAGCAGTACTTC.

This chain uses TRBV7-9 with TRBJ2-5; 9 bases map to TRBD1. J gave up 4 bases and V 9 bases, and 9 bases lay outside the gene matches. Per the germline V gene, CDR1 is SEHNR and CDR2 is FQNEAQ (reference sequence). The CDR3 sequence is 14 residues long. CDR3 DNA sequence: TGTGCCAGTCAGCCGGGACAGGGAAGAGAGACCCAGTACTTC. Its protein is CASQPGQGRETQYF.

This clonotype was detected once. The DNA for the CDR3 is TGTGCCAGCATCGAGGGGGCTTGGCGGGAGACCCAGTACTTC. It is translated as CASIEGAWRETQYF. The V call is TRBV11-2, the J call TRBJ2-5; 7 nucleotides line up with TRBD1. V shed 7 bases and J 5 bases; nucleotides not matched to a gene: 10. The CDR3 is made up of 14 amino acids. Germline V gene lookup returns CDR1 SGHAT and CDR2 FQNNGV.

V gene TRBV2 combines with J gene TRBJ2-2; 7 bases fit TRBD1. CDR1 and CDR2 (germline): SNHLY, FYNNEI. The CDR3 is made up of 15 amino acids. V was pared by 3 bases and J by 1 base, with 2 bases of the junction left unmatched. The CDR3: CASSEGQQNTGELFF. The CDR3 DNA sequence: TGTGCCAGCAGTGAGGGACAGCAGAACACCGGGGAGCTGTTTTTT.

This chain uses TRBV6-2 or TRBV6-3 with TRBJ1-2; D gene unclear. Germline CDR1 reads MNHEY; CDR2 reads SVGEGT. Trimming took 6 bases from V and 0 from J, leaving 11 bases between them. The CDR3 extends over 14 amino acids. For the CDR3, the DNA is TGTGCCAGCAGCCAGGCCGGGCCTAACTATGGCTACACCTTC. It yields the protein CASSQAGPNYGYTF.

The chain combines TRBV12-3 or TRBV12-4 with TRBJ2-2; TRBD1 matches at 10 bases. After removal of 5 bases from V and 10 bases from J, the junction contained 4 bases not matched to a gene. The CDR3 sequence is 13 residues long. The CDR3 DNA reads TGTGCCAGCAGTCCGACAGGGGGCACGGAGCTGTTTTTT. It translates to CASSPTGGTELFF.

This chain uses TRBV20-1 with TRBJ1-2; TRBD1 might be the D (5 bases). From germline, CDR1 is DFQATT and CDR2 SNEGSKA (reference sequence). CDR3 length: 15 amino acids. Trimming took off 0 bases at V and 4 bases at J, with 15 bases between the two ends. The CDR3, as DNA: TGCAGTGCTAGAGATCTAGAGGGGCGGATCTATGGCTACACCTTC. Its protein is CSARDLEGRIYGYTF.

The CDR3 region is CAWSGLVDIQYF. The CDR3 bases are TGTGCCTGGAGCGGACTAGTCGACATTCAGTACTTC. The V gene is TRBV30, the J gene TRBJ2-4; TRBD2 agrees at 7 bases. V was clipped by 3 bases and J by 8 bases; unmatched bases: 4. CDR1 and CDR2 (germline): GTSNPN, SVGIG (reference sequence). The CDR3 loop spans 12 amino acids.

The sample holds one count of this clonotype. V is TRBV7-2 and J is TRBJ2-2, with 9 bases that match TRBD2. Germline V CDR1 and CDR2: SGHTA, FQGNSA. V gave up 7 bases and J gave up 4 bases; unmatched junction bases: 7. This CDR3 comprises 15 residues. As DNA, the CDR3 is TGTGCCAGCACCGTAGCGGGAGCGGGCACCGGGGAGCTGTTTTTT. It specifies CASTVAGAGTGELFF.

This chain uses TRBV12-3 or TRBV12-4 with TRBJ2-3, with D unresolved. The CDR3 consists of 12 residues. V was shortened by 6 bases and J by 0 bases, with 4 bases between the two germline ends. The CDR3 sequence is CASSSSTDTQYF. The CDR3 DNA is TGTGCCAGCAGCTCTAGCACAGATACGCAGTATTTT.

The rearrangement joins TRBV19 to TRBJ1-5; unclear D gene. This CDR3 contains 14 residues. V was clipped by 5 bases and J by 1 base, with 9 bases between them. In germline, CDR1 is LNHDA, CDR2 SQIVND (reference sequence). The CDR3 protein is CASSPTRSNQPQHF. The DNA of the CDR3 is TGTGCCAGTAGTCCTACAAGGAGCAATCAGCCCCAGCATTTT.

The chain uses TRBV7-2 and TRBJ2-7; maybe TRBD2 (6 bases). V shed 3 bases and J shed 3 bases, with 12 bases lying between them. CDR1 and CDR2 from the germline V gene are SGHTA and FQGNSA. The CDR3 has 14 residues. The CDR3 loop is CASSFGGSNYEQYF. The CDR3 nucleotides are TGTGCCAGCAGCTTTGGGGGGTCCAACTACGAGCAGTACTTC. Full variable domain (outside the CDR3, taken from reference TRBV7-2 and TRBJ2-7): GAGVSQSPSNKVTEKGKDVELRCDPISGHTALYWYRQSLGQGLEFLIYFQGNSAPDKSGLPSDRFSAERTGGSVSTLTIQRTQQEDSAVYLCASSFGGSNYEQYFGPGTRLTVT.

This rearrangement joins TRBV20-1 to TRBJ2-3, with 9 nucleotides matching TRBD2. The germline V gene has CDR1 DFQATT and CDR2 SNEGSKA (reference sequence). The V and J ends lost 0 bases and 5 bases, in that order; junction bases with no gene match: 12. CDR3 length: 17 residues. The CDR3 bases are TGCAGTGCTAGAGATCTCCTGACTAGCGGCCGGGGAGATACGCAGTATTTT. Encoded protein: CSARDLLTSGRGDTQYF.